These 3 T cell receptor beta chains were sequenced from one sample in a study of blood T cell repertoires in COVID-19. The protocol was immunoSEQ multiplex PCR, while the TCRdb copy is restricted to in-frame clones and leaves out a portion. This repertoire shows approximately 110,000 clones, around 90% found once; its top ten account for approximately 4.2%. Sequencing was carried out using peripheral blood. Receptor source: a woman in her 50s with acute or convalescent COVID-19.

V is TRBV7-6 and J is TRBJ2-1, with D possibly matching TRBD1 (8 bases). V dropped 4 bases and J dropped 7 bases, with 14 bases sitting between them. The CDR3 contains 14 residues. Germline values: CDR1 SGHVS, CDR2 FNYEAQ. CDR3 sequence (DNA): TGTGCCAGCAGCTCCCAACAGGGGGGGAATGAGCAGTTCTTC. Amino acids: CASSSQQGGNEQFF.

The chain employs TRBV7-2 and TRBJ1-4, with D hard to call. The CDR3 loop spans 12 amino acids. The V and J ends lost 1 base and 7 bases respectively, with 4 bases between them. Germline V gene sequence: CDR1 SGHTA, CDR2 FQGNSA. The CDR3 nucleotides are TGTGCCAGCAGCTTAGTTAGTGAAAAACTGTTTTTT. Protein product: CASSLVSEKLFF.

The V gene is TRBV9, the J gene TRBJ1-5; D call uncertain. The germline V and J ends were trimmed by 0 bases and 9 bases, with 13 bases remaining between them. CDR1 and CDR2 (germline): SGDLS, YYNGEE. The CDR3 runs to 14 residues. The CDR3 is CASSVVAAAGPQHF. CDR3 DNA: TGTGCCAGCAGCGTAGTGGCGGCTGCGGGGCCCCAGCATTTT.